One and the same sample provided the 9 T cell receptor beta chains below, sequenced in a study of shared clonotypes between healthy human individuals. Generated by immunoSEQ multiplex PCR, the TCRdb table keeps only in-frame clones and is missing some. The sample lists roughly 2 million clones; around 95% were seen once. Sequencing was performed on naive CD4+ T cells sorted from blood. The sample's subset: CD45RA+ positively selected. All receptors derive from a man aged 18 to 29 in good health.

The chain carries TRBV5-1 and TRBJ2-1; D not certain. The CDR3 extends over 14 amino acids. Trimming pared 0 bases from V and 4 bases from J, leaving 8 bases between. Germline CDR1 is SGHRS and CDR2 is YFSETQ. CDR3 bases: TGCGCCAGCAGCTTGGTTTTAGGTTACAATGAGCAGTTCTTC. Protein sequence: CASSLVLGYNEQFF.

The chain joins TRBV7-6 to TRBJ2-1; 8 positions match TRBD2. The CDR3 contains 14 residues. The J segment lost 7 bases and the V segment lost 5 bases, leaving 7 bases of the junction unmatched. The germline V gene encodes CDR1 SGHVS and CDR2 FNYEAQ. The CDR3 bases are TGTGCCAGCAGCCTGGGCGGGGGGTGGAATGAGCAGTTCTTC. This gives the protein CASSLGGGWNEQFF.

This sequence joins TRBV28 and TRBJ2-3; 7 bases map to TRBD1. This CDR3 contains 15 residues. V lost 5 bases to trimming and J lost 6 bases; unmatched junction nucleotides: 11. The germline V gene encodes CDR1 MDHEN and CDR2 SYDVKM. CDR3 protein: CASSVTGPRGDTQYF. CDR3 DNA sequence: TGTGCCAGCAGTGTAACCGGGCCCAGGGGGGATACGCAGTATTTT.

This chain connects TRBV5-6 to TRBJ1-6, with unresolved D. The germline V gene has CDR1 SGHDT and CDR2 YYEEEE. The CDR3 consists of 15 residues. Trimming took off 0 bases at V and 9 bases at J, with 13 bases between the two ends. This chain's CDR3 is CASSLASGFGSPLHF. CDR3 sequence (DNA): TGTGCCAGCAGCTTGGCTTCGGGGTTTGGTTCACCCCTCCACTTT.

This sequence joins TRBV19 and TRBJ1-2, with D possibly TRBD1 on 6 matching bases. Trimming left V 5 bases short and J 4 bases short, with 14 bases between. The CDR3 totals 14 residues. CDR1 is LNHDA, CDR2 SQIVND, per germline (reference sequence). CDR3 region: CASSLPGEAYGYTF. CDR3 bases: TGTGCCAGTAGTCTCCCAGGGGAAGCCTATGGCTACACCTTC.

CDR3 nucleotides: TGTGCCAGCAGCCCCTGGTTTGGTAGCGGGTTCGACGAGCAGTACTTC. This gives the protein CASSPWFGSGFDEQYF. The chain combines TRBV7-2 with TRBJ2-7, with 7 bases matching TRBD2. The CDR3 has 16 residues. The germline V gene has CDR1 SGHTA and CDR2 FQGNSA. V was clipped by 5 bases and J by 5 bases; unmatched bases: 15.

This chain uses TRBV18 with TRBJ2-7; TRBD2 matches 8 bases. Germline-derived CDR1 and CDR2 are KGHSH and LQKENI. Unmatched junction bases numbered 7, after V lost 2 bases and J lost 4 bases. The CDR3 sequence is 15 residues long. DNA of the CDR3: TGTGCCAGCTCACCAGCGGGAGGTGGTTTTTACGAGCAGTACTTC. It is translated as CASSPAGGGFYEQYF.

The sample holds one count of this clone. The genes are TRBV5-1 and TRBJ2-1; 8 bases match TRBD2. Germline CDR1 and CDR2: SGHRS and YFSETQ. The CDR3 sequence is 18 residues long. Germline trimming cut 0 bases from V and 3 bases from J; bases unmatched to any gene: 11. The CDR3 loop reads CASSLGPILAEDYNEQFF. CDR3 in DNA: TGCGCCAGCAGCTTGGGACCAATACTAGCGGAGGACTACAATGAGCAGTTCTTC.

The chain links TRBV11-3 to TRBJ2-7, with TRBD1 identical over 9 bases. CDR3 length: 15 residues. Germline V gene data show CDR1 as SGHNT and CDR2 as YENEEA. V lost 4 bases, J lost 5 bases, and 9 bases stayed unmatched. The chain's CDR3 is CASSSQGTGFDEQYF. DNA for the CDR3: TGTGCCAGCAGCTCGCAAGGGACAGGGTTCGACGAGCAGTACTTC. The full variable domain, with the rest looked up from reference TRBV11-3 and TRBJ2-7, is EAGVVQSPRYKIIEKKQPVAFWCNPISGHNTLYWYLQNLGQGPELLIRYENEEAVDDSQLPKDRFSAERLKGVDSTLKIQPAELGDSAVYLCASSSQGTGFDEQYFGPGTRLTVT.